The sequence of this T cell receptor beta chain was determined in a study of post-analysis software for immune sequencing data. General study findings and limits: With F measure, samples from one preparation batch clustered together strongly. When patients were compared with controls, about five TRBV segments were more frequent, TRBV5-6, TRBV5-1 and TRBV20-1 among them. Relative to controls, patients with multiple sclerosis showed significantly lower normalized Chao1 diversity.

Germline assignment: CDR1 SGHVS and CDR2 FQNEAQ. The CDR3 length is 17 residues. V lost 2 bases, J lost 3 bases, and 12 bases stayed unmatched. Prepared libraries of TCR beta cDNA carried unique molecular identifiers. cDNA molecules numbering around 500,000 came from roughly 1 to 10 million T cells. Via MiXCR, TCRdb re-called the PCR reads, giving one row per CDR3 protein. The sample yields about 770,000 distinct CDR3 sequences, around 46% seen once. This clonotype has just a few counts. Antigen unknown. Sequenced input: blood. The V gene is TRBV7-8, the J gene TRBJ2-7, with 8 bases identical to TRBD1. The receptor was isolated from a girl between 10 and 17 years old with multiple sclerosis. The CDR3: CASSLSGGDRLDYEQYF. The CDR3 DNA reads as TGTGCCAGCAGCTTATCAGGGGGCGATAGACTCGACTACGAGCAGTACTTC. Full variable domain (remainder filled in from reference TRBV7-8 and TRBJ2-7): GAGVSQSPRYKVAKRGQDVALRCDPISGHVSLFWYQQALGQGPEFLTYFQNEAQLDKSGLPSDRFFAERPEGSVSTLKIQRTQQEDSAVYLCASSLSGGDRLDYEQYFGPGTRLTVT.